This TCR beta chain was identified in a study of CD8 T cells in Susac syndrome. Study outcomes and limitations: As the study acknowledged, the number of individuals who were part of its TCR sequencing and HLA analysis was relatively small.

TCR beta was sequenced from blood CD8+ and CD4+ T cells. Negative isolation was used for CD8+ and CD4+ T cells and FACS enrichment for TEMRA cells. Reverse transcription used roughly 0.45 to 1 ug RNA and random hexamers. Amplification of TCR beta CDR3 spanned 54 Vbeta and 13 Jbeta via immunoSEQ multiplex PCR. TCRdb itself ran the immunoSEQ multiplex PCR reads through MiXCR, one entry per CDR3 protein. The sample lists about 160,000 distinct CDR3 sequences, approximately 94% occurring once. Worth noting for this clonotype: What it recognizes is unknown.

Sample: CD4+ T cells from PBMCs. This sequence originates from a human donor with multiple sclerosis.

The CDR3 is CAWSRYREGIQYF. The CDR3 DNA sequence: TGTGCCTGGAGCCGCTACAGGGAGGGGATTCAGTACTTC. The V gene is TRBV30, the J gene TRBJ2-4; D is perhaps TRBD2 (7 bases). CDR3 length: 13 residues. The germline V gene has CDR1 GTSNPN and CDR2 SVGIG (reference sequence). V shed 3 bases and J shed 10 bases, with 16 bases lying between them.